This T cell receptor (beta chain) was sequenced during a study of T cell responses to AZD1222 COVID-19 vaccine. Study-level findings and limits: At 160-218 and 743-854, vaccine-associated CD4 TCRs were dominant, and they spanned spike. Researchers took repertoire samples only after the peak T cell response had come. Vaccination with two AZD1222 doses was followed by a rise in Spike-specific TCR breadth and depth.

Pooled in the analysis were second doses at about 4 or about 12 weeks. Sequenced by immunoSEQ multiplex PCR; TCRdb stores in-frame clones only, minus some. Of fewer than 150,000 clones listed, roughly 86% are singletons. Of note for this clone: As yet, its antigen is unknown.

V trimming: 7 bases; J trimming: 5 bases; junction bases outside the gene matches: 6. This CDR3 is 13 amino acids long. Germline loops: CDR1 SGHAT, CDR2 FQNNGV. The TCR originated in an adult who received the AZD1222 COVID-19 vaccine. The sequenced sample was peripheral blood, obtained 28 days after the second AZD1222 dose. The V gene is TRBV11-2, the J gene TRBJ2-3; TRBD2 matches 7 bases. CDR3 sequence reads: CASTWTREDTQYF. In DNA, the CDR3 is TGTGCCAGCACCTGGACTAGAGAAGATACGCAGTATTTT.